This TCR beta chain was sequenced during a study of cytomegalovirus exposure and HLA in healthy donors. CDR1 and CDR2 (germline): SGHRS, YFSETQ. V shed 4 bases, J shed 0 bases, and the junction held 4 bases outside the gene matches. The CDR3 has 15 amino acids. The PCR employed 60 Vbeta primers together with 13 Jbeta primers. The data were produced by immunoSEQ multiplex PCR, yet TCRdb's version contains in-frame clones alone and is incomplete. The sample lists under 200,000 clones; less than 80% were seen once. The sequence was obtained from a woman aged 35 to 49 in good health and CMV-seronegative. Sequenced sample: PBMCs. The chain links TRBV5-1 to TRBJ1-3, with TRBD1 identical over 7 bases. The CDR3 DNA is TGCGCCAGCAGCCCGGGACAGCTCTCTGGAAACACCATATATTTT. It yields the protein CASSPGQLSGNTIYF.